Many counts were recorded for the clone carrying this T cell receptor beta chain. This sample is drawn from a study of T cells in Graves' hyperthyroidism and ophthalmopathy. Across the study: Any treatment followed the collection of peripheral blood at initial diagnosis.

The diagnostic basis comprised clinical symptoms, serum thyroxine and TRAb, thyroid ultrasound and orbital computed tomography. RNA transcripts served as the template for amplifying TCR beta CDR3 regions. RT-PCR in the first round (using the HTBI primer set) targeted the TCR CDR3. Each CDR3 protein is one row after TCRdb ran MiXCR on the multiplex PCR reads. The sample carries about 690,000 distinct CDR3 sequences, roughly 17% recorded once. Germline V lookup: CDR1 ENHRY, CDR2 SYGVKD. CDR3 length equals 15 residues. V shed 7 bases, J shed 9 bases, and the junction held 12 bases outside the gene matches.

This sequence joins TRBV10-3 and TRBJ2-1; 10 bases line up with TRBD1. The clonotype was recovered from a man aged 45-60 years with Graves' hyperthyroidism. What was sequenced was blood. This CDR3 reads CAITPGGTGDAEQFF. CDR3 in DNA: TGTGCCATCACCCCAGGGGGGACAGGGGATGCTGAGCAGTTCTTC.